This T cell receptor beta chain is drawn from a study of blood T cell repertoires in COVID-19. Whole-study context: T cells, B-cell-depleted T cells, or PBMCs supplied cDNA or gDNA.

The CDR3 has 15 amino acids. V lost 3 bases, J lost 3 bases, and 6 bases stayed unmatched. Germline V gives CDR1 MNHEY, CDR2 SMNVEV (reference sequence). In the authors' methods: Using reference gene primer amplification, nucleated cell counts were estimated. TCRdb's copy holds only in-frame clones and misses some; the assay was immunoSEQ multiplex PCR. From that table come the V and J calls and clone size; the DNA was used to work out D and trimming. The sample contains about 84,000 clones, about three quarters of which appear only once. The chain has TRBV27 and TRBJ2-7; 9 bases line up with TRBD1. Source material: peripheral blood. This clonotype was obtained from a man aged 45-65 years with active or convalescent COVID-19. This chain's CDR3 is CASSFLGQGSYEQYF. The CDR3 bases are TGTGCCAGCAGTTTTCTCGGACAGGGGAGCTACGAGCAGTACTTC.